The clone carrying this T cell receptor beta chain has just a few counts. Its specificity is unknown. These data originate in a study of OX40 agonist ivuxolimab in advanced cancers. Study-wide context: From roughly 20 to 79 years was the age range, with a mean of around 56 years, and about 83% were male. Study-wide results and limits: Mean expanded clone counts were higher in CD8+ than CD4+ T cells.

Patients with autoimmune history or systemic immunosuppression were excluded. Trimming stripped 4 bases from V and 10 bases from J, with 16 bases between. CDR3 size: 14 residues. From germline, CDR1 is MGHRA and CDR2 YSYEKL. Sequencing was performed with immunoSEQ multiplex PCR; in TCRdb, only in-frame clones are kept and a portion is missing. The sample has about 86,000 clones, under 95% seen once. Sequencing used CD4+ or CD8+ T cells sorted from blood, obtained in a trial of the OX40 agonist ivuxolimab. The receptor was derived from an adult with an advanced solid tumor such as melanoma, head and neck, liver or kidney cancer. The chain carries TRBV4-1 and TRBJ1-4, with D possibly being TRBD1 (6 bases). The CDR3 spells CASSPEQGWAKLFF. CDR3 DNA: TGCGCCAGCAGCCCCGAACAGGGCTGGGCAAAACTGTTTTTT.